This TCR beta chain came from a study of T cells in Graves' hyperthyroidism and ophthalmopathy. The study excluded patients with uncontrolled infection, other autoimmune disease, pregnancy or lactation. TCR beta CDR3 sequences were amplified from RNA transcripts. Researchers ran a first-round RT-PCR on the TCR CDR3 using the HTBI primer set. One entry per CDR3 protein results from TCRdb running MiXCR on the multiplex PCR reads. The table includes some 490,000 distinct CDR3 sequences, about 16% detected once. Comments on this clonotype: What it binds is unknown.

Notes on the study in general: Progression to ophthalmopathy was predicted a median of about six months early. From stable hyperthyroidism, ophthalmopathy was set apart by a 13 V-J model. Blood shared most expanded thyroid clonotypes above 0.001.

The receptor was isolated from a woman aged 25 to 39 with Graves' ophthalmopathy. Sequencing was done on a sample of blood.

As DNA, the CDR3 is TGCAGCGTCAGTGACAGGGGGTATGTCTACGAGCAGTACTTC. This sequence encodes CSVSDRGYVYEQYF. The V gene is TRBV29-1, the J gene TRBJ2-7, with 9 bases matching TRBD1. The CDR3 runs to 14 residues. J lost 3 bases, V lost 6 bases, and 9 bases had no gene match. Germline-derived CDR1 and CDR2 are SQVTM and ANQGSEA.